This paragraph reports one T cell receptor beta chain. What it binds is unknown. These data originate in a study of tumor-infiltrating lymphocytes in localized non-small cell lung cancer. Overall study findings and caveats: Different pieces of the same tissue were used for each assay.

This table comes from immunoSEQ multiplex PCR, and its TCRdb copy is limited to in-frame clones, with some not included. The table lists some 15,000 clones, over 70% of them singletons. The CDR3 extends over 12 amino acids. The V segment lost 10 bases and the J segment 8 bases; nucleotides outside the gene matches: 6. Germline CDR1 MNHEY, CDR2 SMNVEV (reference sequence). The V call is TRBV27, the J call TRBJ1-1, with TRBD1 identical over 11 bases. Sequenced sample: lung tumor tissue. The receptor's source is a human donor with non-small cell lung cancer. CDR3 in amino acids: CATRGDRGEAFF. The CDR3 DNA reads TGTGCCACCCGGGGGGACAGGGGGGAAGCTTTCTTT.